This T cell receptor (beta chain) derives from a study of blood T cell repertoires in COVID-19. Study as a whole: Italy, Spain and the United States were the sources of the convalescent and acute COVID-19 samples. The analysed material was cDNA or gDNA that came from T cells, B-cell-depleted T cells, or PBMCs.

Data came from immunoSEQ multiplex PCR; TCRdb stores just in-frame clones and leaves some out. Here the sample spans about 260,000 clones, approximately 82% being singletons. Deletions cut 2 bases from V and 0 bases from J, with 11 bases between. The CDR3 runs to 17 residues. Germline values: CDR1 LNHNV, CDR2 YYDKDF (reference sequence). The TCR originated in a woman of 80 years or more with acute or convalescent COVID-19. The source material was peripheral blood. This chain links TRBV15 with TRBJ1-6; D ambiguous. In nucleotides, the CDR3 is TGTGCCACCAGCAGACAGGCAGCCAGCTCCTATAATTCACCCCTCCACTTT. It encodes CATSRQAASSYNSPLHF.